The TCR beta chain under discussion was sequenced for a study of PD-L1 blockade in urothelial cancer. Looking at the study overall: Analyses used blood from 3 weeks (second dose) and 6 weeks after treatment start. The median T cell count in blood samples was some 140,000.

The protocol was immunoSEQ multiplex PCR, while the TCRdb copy is restricted to in-frame clones and leaves out a portion. The sample carries about 81,000 clones, approximately 90% recorded once. The V segment lost 0 bases and the J segment 0 bases; nucleotides outside the gene matches: 6. The CDR3 spans 19 residues. Germline CDR1 LNHDA, CDR2 SQIVND (reference sequence). Sample contribution per patient ranged from 1 to 8, covering pretreatment and on-treatment. The receptor's source is a man aged 55 to 70 with urothelial cancer. The V and J genes are TRBV19 and TRBJ2-1; the match to TRBD2 covers 12 bases. The sequencing used PBMCs, collected around atezolizumab (anti-PD-L1) treatment. CDR3 bases: TGTGCCAGTAGTATAGAACTAGCGGGGGGCCCCCTCTCCTACAATGAGCAGTTCTTC. Translating gives CASSIELAGGPLSYNEQFF.